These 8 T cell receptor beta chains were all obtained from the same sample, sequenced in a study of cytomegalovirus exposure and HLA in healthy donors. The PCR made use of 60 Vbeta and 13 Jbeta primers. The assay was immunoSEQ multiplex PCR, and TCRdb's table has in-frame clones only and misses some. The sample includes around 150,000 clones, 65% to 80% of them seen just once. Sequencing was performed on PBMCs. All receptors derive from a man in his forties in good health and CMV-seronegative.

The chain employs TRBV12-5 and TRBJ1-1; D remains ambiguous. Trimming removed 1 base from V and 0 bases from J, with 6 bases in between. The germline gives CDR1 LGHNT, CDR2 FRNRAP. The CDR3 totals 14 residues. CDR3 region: CASGLGQMNTEAFF. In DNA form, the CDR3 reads TGTGCTAGTGGTTTGGGCCAGATGAACACTGAAGCTTTCTTT. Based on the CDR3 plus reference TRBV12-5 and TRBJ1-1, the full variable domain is DARVTQTPRHKVTEMGQEVTMRCQPILGHNTVFWYRQTMMQGLELLAYFRNRAPLDDSGMPKDRFSAEMPDATLATLKIQPSEPRDSAVYFCASGLGQMNTEAFFGQGTRLTVV.

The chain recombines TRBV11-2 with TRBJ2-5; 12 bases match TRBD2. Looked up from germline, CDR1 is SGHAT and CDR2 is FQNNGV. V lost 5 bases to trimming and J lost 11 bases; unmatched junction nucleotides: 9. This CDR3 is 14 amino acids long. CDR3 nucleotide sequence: TGTGCCAGCAGCCTCTCAACTAGCGGGGGGTTTCAGTACTTC. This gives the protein CASSLSTSGGFQYF.

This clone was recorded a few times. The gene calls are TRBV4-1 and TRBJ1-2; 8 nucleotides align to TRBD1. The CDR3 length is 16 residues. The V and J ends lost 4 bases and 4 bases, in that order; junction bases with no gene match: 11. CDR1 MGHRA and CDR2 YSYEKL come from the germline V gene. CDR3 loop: CASSPQIGQGGYGYTF. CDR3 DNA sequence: TGCGCCAGCAGCCCCCAAATTGGACAGGGCGGCTATGGCTACACCTTC.

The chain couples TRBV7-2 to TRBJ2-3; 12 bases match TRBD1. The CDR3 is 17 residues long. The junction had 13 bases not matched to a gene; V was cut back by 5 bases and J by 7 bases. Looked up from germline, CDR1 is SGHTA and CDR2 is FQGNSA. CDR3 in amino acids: CASSAREPGQGANTQYF. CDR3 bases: TGTGCCAGCAGCGCCCGAGAGCCGGGACAGGGGGCAAATACGCAGTATTTT.

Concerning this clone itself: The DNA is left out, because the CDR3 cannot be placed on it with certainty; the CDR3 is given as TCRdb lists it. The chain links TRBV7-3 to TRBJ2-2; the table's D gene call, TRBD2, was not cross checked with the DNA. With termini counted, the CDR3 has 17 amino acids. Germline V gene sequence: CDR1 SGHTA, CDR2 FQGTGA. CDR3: CASSLFLLPGTTGELFF.

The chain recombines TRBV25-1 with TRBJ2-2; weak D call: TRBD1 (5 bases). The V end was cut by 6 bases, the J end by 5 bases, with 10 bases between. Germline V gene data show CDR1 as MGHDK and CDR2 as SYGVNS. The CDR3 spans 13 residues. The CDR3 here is CASRTAKTGELFF. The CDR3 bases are TGTGCCAGCAGGACAGCTAAGACCGGGGAGCTGTTTTTT.

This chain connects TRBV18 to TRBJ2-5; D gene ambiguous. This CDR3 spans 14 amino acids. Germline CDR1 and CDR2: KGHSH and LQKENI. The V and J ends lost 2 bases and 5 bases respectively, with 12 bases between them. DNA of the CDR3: TGTGCCAGCTCACCATACCGGTTGCGGGAGACCCAGTACTTC. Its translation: CASSPYRLRETQYF.

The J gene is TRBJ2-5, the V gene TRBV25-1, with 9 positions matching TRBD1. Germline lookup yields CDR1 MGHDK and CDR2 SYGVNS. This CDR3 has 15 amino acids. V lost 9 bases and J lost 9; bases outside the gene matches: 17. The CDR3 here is CASKIGTGRKRAQYF. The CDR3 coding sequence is TGTGCCAGTAAGATCGGGACAGGGAGGAAGAGGGCCCAGTACTTC.